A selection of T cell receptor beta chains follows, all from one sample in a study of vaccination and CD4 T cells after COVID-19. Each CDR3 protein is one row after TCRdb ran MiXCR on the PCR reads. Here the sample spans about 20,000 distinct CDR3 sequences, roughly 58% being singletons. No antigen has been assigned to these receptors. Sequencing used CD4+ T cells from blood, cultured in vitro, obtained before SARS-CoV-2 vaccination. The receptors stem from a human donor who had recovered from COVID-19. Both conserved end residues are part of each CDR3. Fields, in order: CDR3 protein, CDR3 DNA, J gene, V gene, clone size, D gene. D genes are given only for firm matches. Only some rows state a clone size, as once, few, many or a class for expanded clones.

cdr3_aa: CSARGRTGELFF; cdr3_nt: TGCAGTGCTAGGGGCAGAACCGGGGAGCTGTTTTTT; j_call: TRBJ2-2; v_call: TRBV20-1; clone_size: NA; d_call: NA
cdr3_aa: CASSLDPGSNQPQHF; cdr3_nt: TGTGCCAGCAGCTTGGATCCGGGAAGCAATCAGCCCCAGCATTTT; j_call: TRBJ1-5; v_call: TRBV5-4; clone_size: NA; d_call: NA
cdr3_aa: CASSELGQDYNEQFF; cdr3_nt: TGTGCCAGCAGTGAGTTAGGACAGGACTACAATGAGCAGTTCTTC; j_call: TRBJ2-1; v_call: TRBV27; clone_size: few; d_call: TRBD1
cdr3_aa: CASTTRPWGAGYSNSPLHF; cdr3_nt: TGTGCCAGCACAACGAGGCCATGGGGGGCAGGGTATAGTAATTCACCCCTCCACTTT; j_call: TRBJ1-6; v_call: TRBV28; clone_size: NA; d_call: NA
cdr3_aa: CASSRDREGYGYTF; cdr3_nt: TGTGCCAGCAGTCGTGACAGGGAGGGCTATGGCTACACCTTC; j_call: TRBJ1-2; v_call: TRBV7-2; clone_size: few; d_call: TRBD1
cdr3_aa: CASSALLKGRNQPQHF; cdr3_nt: TGTGCCAGCAGTGCCCTTTTGAAGGGGAGAAATCAGCCCCAGCATTTT; j_call: TRBJ1-5; v_call: TRBV6-1; clone_size: few; d_call: NA
cdr3_aa: CASSFTGGLTEAFF; cdr3_nt: TGTGCCAGCAGCTTCACAGGGGGCCTCACTGAAGCTTTCTTT; j_call: TRBJ1-1; v_call: TRBV7-9; clone_size: NA; d_call: TRBD1
cdr3_aa: CASSLSGNTIYF; cdr3_nt: TGTGCCAGCAGCCTATCTGGAAACACCATATATTTT; j_call: TRBJ1-3; v_call: TRBV7-9; clone_size: few; d_call: NA
cdr3_aa: CSARSGLFQETQYF; cdr3_nt: TGCAGTGCTAGGTCAGGACTGTTTCAAGAGACCCAGTACTTC; j_call: TRBJ2-5; v_call: TRBV20-1; clone_size: few; d_call: NA
cdr3_aa: CASGLAGPTTEGYTF; cdr3_nt: TGTGCTAGTGGTTTGGCGGGACCCACTACGGAGGGCTACACCTTC; j_call: TRBJ1-2; v_call: TRBV12-5; clone_size: NA; d_call: NA
cdr3_aa: CASSQQRGVGNTIYF; cdr3_nt: TGTGCCAGCAGCCAACAACGGGGTGTAGGAAACACCATATATTTT; j_call: TRBJ1-3; v_call: TRBV7-2; clone_size: NA; d_call: NA
cdr3_aa: CASSSRTSGYNEQFF; cdr3_nt: TGTGCCAGCAGTTCCAGGACTAGCGGGTACAATGAGCAGTTCTTC; j_call: TRBJ2-1; v_call: TRBV6-5; clone_size: NA; d_call: TRBD2
cdr3_aa: CATSSQTARDGNEQFF; cdr3_nt: TGTGCCACCAGCTCGCAAACCGCCCGAGACGGTAATGAGCAGTTCTTC; j_call: TRBJ2-1; v_call: TRBV15; clone_size: NA; d_call: NA
cdr3_aa: CSARDVTNTF; cdr3_nt: TGCAGTGCTAGAGATGTCACGAACACCTTC; j_call: TRBJ1-2; v_call: TRBV20-1; clone_size: few; d_call: NA
cdr3_aa: CSARVFGRENTEAFF; cdr3_nt: TGCAGTGCTAGAGTTTTCGGCAGGGAGAACACTGAAGCTTTCTTT; j_call: TRBJ1-1; v_call: TRBV20-1; clone_size: few; d_call: NA
cdr3_aa: CASSYLADRVAFF; cdr3_nt: TGTGCCAGCAGTTACTTGGCGGACAGGGTAGCTTTCTTT; j_call: TRBJ1-1; v_call: TRBV6-5; clone_size: NA; d_call: TRBD1
cdr3_aa: CSARVGTGRIYGYTF; cdr3_nt: TGCAGTGCTAGAGTGGGGACAGGGAGGATCTATGGCTACACCTTC; j_call: TRBJ1-2; v_call: TRBV20-1; clone_size: few; d_call: TRBD1